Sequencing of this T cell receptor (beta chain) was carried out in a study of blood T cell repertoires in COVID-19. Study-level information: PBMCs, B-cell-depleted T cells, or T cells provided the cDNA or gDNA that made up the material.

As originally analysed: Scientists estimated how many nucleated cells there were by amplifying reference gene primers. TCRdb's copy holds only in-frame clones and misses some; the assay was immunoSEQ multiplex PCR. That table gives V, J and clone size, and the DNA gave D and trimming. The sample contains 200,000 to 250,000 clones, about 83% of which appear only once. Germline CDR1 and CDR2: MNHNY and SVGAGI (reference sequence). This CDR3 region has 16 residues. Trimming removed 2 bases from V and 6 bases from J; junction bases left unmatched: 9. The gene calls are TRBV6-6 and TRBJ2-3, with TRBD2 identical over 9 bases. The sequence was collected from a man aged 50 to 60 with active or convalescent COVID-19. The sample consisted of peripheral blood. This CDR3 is CASSYGLAGRRDTQYF. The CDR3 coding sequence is TGTGCCAGCAGTTACGGTCTAGCGGGGAGGCGGGATACGCAGTATTTT.